These 17 T cell receptor beta chains share one sample of origin, sequenced in a study of blood T cell repertoires in COVID-19. Sequenced by immunoSEQ multiplex PCR; TCRdb stores in-frame clones only, minus some. The table shows 250,000 to 300,000 clones, with around four fifths occurring only once. Sequencing was performed on peripheral blood. Source of these receptors: a man aged 55 to 70 who had recovered from COVID-19.

The chain combines TRBV19 with TRBJ2-7; 9 bases map to TRBD2. V was clipped by 3 bases and J by 7 bases; unmatched bases: 16. The germline V gene encodes CDR1 LNHDA and CDR2 SQIVND (reference sequence). CDR3 length: 17 amino acids. The CDR3 DNA follows: TGTGCCAGTAGTATGTCGGGAGCGGGAGGCCCACAGGGGGAGCAGTACTTC. Amino acids: CASSMSGAGGPQGEQYF.

The chain uses TRBV7-2 and TRBJ2-7; TRBD1 might be the D (6 bases). Germline assignment: CDR1 SGHTA and CDR2 FQGNSA. This CDR3 is 14 amino acids long. V was cut by 8 bases and J by 3 bases, with 17 bases left in between. DNA of the CDR3: TGTGCCAGCGGACGAACTTCAGGGGTCTACGAGCAGTACTTC. This gives the protein CASGRTSGVYEQYF.

The V and J genes are TRBV27 and TRBJ1-5; D is ambiguous. Between the trimmed V and J ends, which lost 2 bases and 4 bases, there was a span of 9 bases. Germline-derived CDR1 and CDR2 are MNHEY and SMNVEV (reference sequence). CDR3 length: 14 amino acids. In nucleotides, the CDR3 is TGTGCCAGCAGTTTAAACTCGTTAAATCAGCCCCAGCATTTT. Its protein is CASSLNSLNQPQHF.

The chain combines TRBV7-9 with TRBJ1-3; unclear D gene. The CDR3 is 13 amino acids. Trimming took 2 bases from V and 4 from J, leaving 6 bases between them. Germline V gene data show CDR1 as SEHNR and CDR2 as FQNEAQ (reference sequence). CDR3 sequence: CASSLSSGNTIYF. The CDR3 bases are TGTGCCAGCAGCTTAAGCTCGGGAAACACCATATATTTT. Variable domain in full (rest from reference TRBV7-9 and TRBJ1-3): DTGVSQNPRHKITKRGQNVTFRCDPISEHNRLYWYRQTLGQGPEFLTYFQNEAQLEKSRLLSDRFSAERPKGSFSTLEIQRTEQGDSAMYLCASSLSSGNTIYFGEGSWLTVV.

The chain couples TRBV5-1 to TRBJ2-2; 15 bases agree with TRBD2. The CDR3 loop spans 19 amino acids. Germline CDR1 is SGHRS and CDR2 is YFSETQ. J gave up 4 bases and V 3 bases, and 10 bases lay outside the gene matches. Here the CDR3 reads CASSSRTSGRVSGTGELFF. CDR3 sequence (DNA): TGCGCCAGCAGCTCAAGGACTAGCGGGAGGGTATCGGGCACCGGGGAGCTGTTTTTT.

J is TRBJ2-1 and V is TRBV6-5; TRBD2 aligns across 10 bases. Losses at the gene ends were 2 bases for V and 9 bases for J; bases not matched to a gene: 10. CDR3 size: 16 residues. CDR1 is MNHEY, CDR2 SVGAGI, per germline. In nucleotides, the CDR3 is TGTGCCAGCAGTTACCACTTAGCGGGAGGAACGGTTGAGCAGTTCTTC. Translating gives CASSYHLAGGTVEQFF.

The chain uses TRBV5-5 and TRBJ1-2; perhaps TRBD1 as D (6 bases). V lost 0 bases and J lost 6, with 18 bases in between. The CDR3 totals 16 residues. Per germline, CDR1 SGHKS and CDR2 YYEKEE (reference sequence). The CDR3, as DNA: TGTGCCAGCAGCTTGGTGGAAGTTTCGGGGGGCCATGGCTACACCTTC. Its protein product is CASSLVEVSGGHGYTF.

Remarks on this clone: This same CDR3 is encoded by further DNA sequences in the sample. The chain uses TRBV12-3 or TRBV12-4 and TRBJ2-7, with a tentative D call TRBD2 (5 bases). The V and J ends lost 6 bases and 5 bases respectively, with 14 bases between them. The CDR3 runs to 13 residues. CDR3 sequence: CASSRGLSHEQYF. In nucleotides, the CDR3 is TGTGCCAGCAGCCGCGGACTCTCTCACGAGCAGTACTTC.

This sequence joins TRBV11-2 and TRBJ2-1; TRBD1 matches 7 bases. CDR1 is SGHAT, CDR2 FQNNGV, per germline. J was trimmed by 0 bases and V by 1 base; bases with no gene match: 3. This CDR3 contains 16 residues. The CDR3 reads CASSLAGGISYNEQFF. The DNA for the CDR3 is TGTGCCAGCAGCTTAGCAGGGGGAATCTCCTACAATGAGCAGTTCTTC.

The rearrangement uses TRBV5-6 and TRBJ2-1, with 8 bases matching TRBD1. The V and J ends lost 7 bases and 5 bases, in that order; junction bases with no gene match: 14. CDR1 SGHDT and CDR2 YYEEEE come from the germline V gene. CDR3 length equals 16 residues. As DNA, the CDR3 is TGTGCCAGCTTGACCCTTGGGGGACAGGAGAACAATGAGCAGTTCTTC. Protein sequence: CASLTLGGQENNEQFF.

The chain carries TRBV27 and TRBJ2-7; D is perhaps TRBD1 (6 bases). CDR3 size: 13 residues. Trimming removed 7 bases from V and 0 bases from J, with 10 bases in between. CDR1 and CDR2 from the germline V gene are MNHEY and SMNVEV (reference sequence). This CDR3 reads CASIDRYSYEQYF. The CDR3 DNA sequence: TGTGCCAGCATAGACAGGTACTCCTACGAGCAGTACTTC.

CDR3 loop: CASSRDLAGATYEQYF. The CDR3 DNA is TGCGCCAGCAGCCGGGATCTAGCGGGGGCCACCTACGAGCAGTACTTC. The chain uses TRBV4-1 and TRBJ2-7; TRBD2 matches at 10 bases. CDR3 length equals 16 residues. Germline-derived CDR1 and CDR2 are MGHRA and YSYEKL. Unmatched junction bases numbered 8, after V lost 4 bases and J lost 2 bases.

The chain uses TRBV7-2 and TRBJ2-7, with 8 positions matching TRBD1. Germline trimming cut 4 bases from V and 0 bases from J; bases unmatched to any gene: 11. CDR3 length equals 17 residues. The germline V gene encodes CDR1 SGHTA and CDR2 FQGNSA. Here the CDR3 reads CASSSPGDRMSSYEQYF. DNA for the CDR3: TGTGCCAGCAGCTCCCCTGGGGACAGGATGAGCTCCTACGAGCAGTACTTC.

About this clone itself: Compared with germline, one end of the junction differs, possibly owing to a read error. The genes are TRBV7-7 and TRBJ2-1; D gene uncertain. Looked up from germline, CDR1 is SSHAT and CDR2 is FNYEAQ (reference sequence). The CDR3 consists of 13 residues. This CDR3 is CASSANPGSGQFF. The CDR3 DNA sequence: TGTGCTAGCAGCGCAAATCCAGGAAGTGGGCAGTTCTTC. Looking up the rest from reference TRBV7-7 and TRBJ2-1 gives the full variable domain: GAGVSQSPRYKVTKRGQDVTLRCDPISSHATLYWYQQALGQGPEFLTYFNYEAQPDKSGLPSDRFSAERPEGSISTLTIQRTEQRDSAMYRCASSANPGSGQFFGPGTRLTVL.

V gene TRBV29-1 combines with J gene TRBJ1-2; D gene unclear. Germline lookup yields CDR1 SQVTM and CDR2 ANQGSEA. The CDR3 is made up of 13 amino acids. The V end was cut by 4 bases, the J end by 0 bases, with 9 bases between. CDR3 nucleotides: TGCAGCGTTGTCTTCCGTTCTAACTATGGCTACACCTTC. Its translation: CSVVFRSNYGYTF.

This chain connects TRBV11-2 to TRBJ2-3; tentatively, D is TRBD2 (7 bases). CDR1 is SGHAT, CDR2 FQNNGV, per germline. CDR3 length: 16 amino acids. V lost 2 bases, J lost 0 bases, and 12 bases lay in between. The CDR3 loop is CASSLFRGASTDTQYF. The CDR3 nucleotides are TGTGCCAGCAGCTTATTTCGGGGGGCTAGCACAGATACGCAGTATTTT. The complete variable domain, with remaining parts taken from reference TRBV11-2 and TRBJ2-3, reads EAGVAQSPRYKIIEKRQSVAFWCNPISGHATLYWYQQILGQGPKLLIQFQNNGVVDDSQLPKDRFSAERLKGVDSTLKIQPAKLEDSAVYLCASSLFRGASTDTQYFGPGTRLTVL.

This clone was observed once. The J gene is TRBJ2-2, the V gene TRBV10-1; the D is unclear. The CDR3 is 12 residues long. V lost 6 bases and J 5 bases, leaving 7 bases between the germline ends. Per the germline V gene, CDR1 is WNHNN and CDR2 is SYGVQD (reference sequence). CDR3 sequence: CASSQMTGELFF. In DNA, the CDR3 is TGCGCCAGCAGCCAGATGACCGGGGAGCTGTTTTTT.